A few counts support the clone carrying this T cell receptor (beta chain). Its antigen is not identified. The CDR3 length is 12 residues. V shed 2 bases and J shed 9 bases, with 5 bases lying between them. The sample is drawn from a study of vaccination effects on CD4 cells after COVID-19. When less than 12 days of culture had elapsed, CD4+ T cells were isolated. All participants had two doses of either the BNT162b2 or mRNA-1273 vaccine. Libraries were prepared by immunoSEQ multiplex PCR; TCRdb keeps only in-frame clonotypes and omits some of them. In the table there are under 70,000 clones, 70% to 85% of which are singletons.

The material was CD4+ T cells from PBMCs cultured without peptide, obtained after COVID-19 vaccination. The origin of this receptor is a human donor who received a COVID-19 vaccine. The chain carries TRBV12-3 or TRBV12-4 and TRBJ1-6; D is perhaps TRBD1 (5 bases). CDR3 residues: CASSLRGSPLHF. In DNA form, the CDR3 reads TGTGCCAGCAGTTTAAGGGGTTCACCCCTCCACTTT.